This T cell receptor (beta chain) was sequenced during a study of metastatic and nonmetastatic thyroid tumors (dated by TCRdb to 2018 to 2021). A note on the overall study: Repertoires from peripheral blood and from tumor or nodule tissue samples of malignant and benign thyroid patients were compared. Broader findings and caveats from the paper: In both blood and tumor samples, TCR beta diversity was reported to be significantly higher in malignant tumors than in benign nodules.

The junction shows trimming of 0 bases on V and 4 bases on J, plus 10 bases between the germline ends. Inclusive of the bounding cysteine and phenylalanine, the CDR3 is 15 residues long. Only CDR3 DNA is held: 45 bases, read in frame from base 1. CDR1 and CDR2 are read off the germline V gene as ENHRY and SYGVKD. As to this clone: Its antigen is still unknown. Qualities for individual bases were not recorded, and no much larger clone is one base off.

The library was produced with PCR. TCRdb lists the instrument as Illumina HiSeq 4000. The TCR beta-chain CDR3 region of each patient was profiled by high-throughput sequencing. The study's own analysis went as follows. The researchers built a classifier to tell apart papillary thyroid cancer patients with distant metastasis, based on CDR3 differences among clinicopathological groups. The Shannon index was used to measure repertoire diversity, and the Morisita-Horn index was used to measure how similar tumor and blood repertoires were. TCRdb reprocessing: public reads trimmed at Q25 with fastp, clones called with MiXCR, in-frame beta chains kept. The V and J calls follow TCRdb's processing rather than the paper's. The sample yields about 40,000 clones; more than 25% were counted once. About a tenth of the sample is taken by the ten largest. None of the patients had been given any treatment before thyroid surgery. Patient clinical samples collected from the early 2010s to the late 2010s were retrospectively analysed using T-cell receptor beta sequencing.

The sequence was obtained from a male donor with papillary thyroid cancer or a benign thyroid nodule (not recorded which). Some clones in this sample may be carry-over from other donors' samples. Sequencing input: blood. This chain joins TRBV10-3 to TRBJ2-1; no D segment can be confidently identified. The DNA sequence follows: TGTGCCATCAGTGAGTCAAGGGCGGTTTACAATGAGCAGTTCTTC. It translates as CAISESRAVYNEQFF.